This T cell receptor (beta chain) was identified during a study of regulatory T cells in long-lasting Graves disease (dated by TCRdb to about 2021). General notes on the study: Persistent Graves' disease was defined as persistently positive TSH receptor autoantibodies together with antithyroid drug treatment for over 5 years. Patients with persistent Graves' disease were compared with patients with newly diagnosed Graves' disease using TCR sequencing and RNA sequencing of peripheral blood. The study was conducted in China and was registered as a clinical trial. TCR sequencing covered some 13 persistent and approximately 20 newly diagnosed Graves' disease patients, some 35 samples in total. Persistent Graves' disease patients in the clinical cohort had taken antithyroid drugs for 8 to 12 years on average. Broad study findings and their caveats: TRBV28, TRBJ1-2 and TRBJ2-5 were preferentially used in persistent disease, while TRBV20-1 and TRBJ2-1 were favored in newly diagnosed disease. Compared with newly diagnosed patients, patients with persistent Graves' disease had lower TCR Shannon entropy and fewer highly expanded clones, which suggests clonal expansion. As a limitation, the authors acknowledged that the small sample size may reduce accuracy. Only peripheral blood was studied, because thyroid tissue, the primary lesion, was inaccessible. Only the TCR beta chain was sequenced and analyzed. A larger number of public clonotypes was shared among persistent patients (around 2,700) than among newly diagnosed patients (approximately 930).

The time point label, as the study defines it: persistent/refractory GD, antithyroid drugs over 5 years with positive TRAb. For both TCR sequencing and RNA sequencing, RNA was extracted from PBMCs in TRIzol. The diagnosis of Graves' disease followed American Thyroid Association guidelines. Recruitment of patients was carried out at an endocrinology department in Xi'an, China. From each patient, approximately 10 milliliters of peripheral blood was collected into an EDTA anticoagulant tube. Ficoll Paque Plus density gradient separation was used to isolate PBMCs, and no additional T cell sorting was done. RNA quality was checked with an Agilent 2100 Bioanalyzer and agarose gel, and concentration with a NanoDrop 2000. From its cysteine to its phenylalanine, the CDR3 spans 14 amino acids. Only the CDR3 region is kept as DNA, spanning 42 bases read in frame from base 1. CDR1 is given as DFQATT and CDR2 as SNEGSKA, both from the germline V gene (reference sequence). The junction shows trimming of 3 bases on V and 6 bases on J, and the gene matches do not reach 3 bases of it.

Library method: multiplex PCR. Sequencing used an Illumina HiSeq 4000. To build TCR beta libraries, CDR3 regions were amplified by Arm-PCR using iRepertoire HTBI primers. Before sequencing, the PCR products underwent gel purification. Per the original workflow: Gene usage analysis of CDR3 amino acid clonotypes relied on the 55 to 80 TRBV and 14 TRBJ segments identified across samples. COPE and FqMerger were used to merge the filtered high-quality paired reads into contigs. Contigs were aligned with BLAST to IMGT TRBV, TRBD and TRBJ reference genes, and CDR3 was defined per IMGT. Any clonotype with a frequency above 0.1% was counted as a highly expanded clone. Repertoire diversity was measured by Shannon entropy, and V-J evenness by the Gini coefficient. A clonotype was considered public if more than one individual shared it. The public reads were reprocessed in TCRdb via fastp at Q25 and MiXCR, keeping in-frame beta chains. Every CDR3 protein is listed once, alongside the most common genes and DNA of its rows. TCRdb, not the original authors, processed these V and J calls. The sample records 420,000 or so distinct CDR3 sequences, about a quarter of which are singletons. About a quarter of the sample lies in the top ten.

This clonotype occurred many times. Its antigen is unknown. Nothing much larger sits one base from this clone, and base qualities are not available. The source material was peripheral blood mononuclear cells (PBMCs), sampled when the disease was refractory, from a patient treated with antithyroid drugs. Recombination connected TRBV20-1 to TRBJ1-6; TRBD1 agrees with 9 junctional bases. The receptor comes from a female donor with Graves disease. The CDR3 has the sequence CSARGTGPNSPLHF. The DNA sequence is as follows: TGCAGTGCTAGGGGGACAGGGCCTAATTCACCCCTCCACTTT.